The text below deals with one T cell receptor beta chain. What it binds is unknown. The data stem from a study of shared clonotypes between healthy human individuals. TCRdb keeps only in-frame clones here, not all; method: immunoSEQ multiplex PCR. The table shows approximately 2.1 million clones, with approximately 95% occurring only once. V was cut by 0 bases and J by 5 bases, with 13 bases left in between. CDR1 and CDR2 (germline): SQVTM, ANQGSEA. The CDR3 is 14 residues long. Findings and caveats of the study: There were few donors, and this limited the genetic and exposure-history diversity represented. Compared with clonotypes that all four donors shared, non-shared clonotypes had lower generation probabilities.

What was sequenced was naive CD4+ T cells from PBMCs. Subset in this sample: CD45RA+ positively selected. This rearrangement joins TRBV29-1 to TRBJ1-2; weak D call: TRBD1 (5 bases). This receptor was identified in a man between 18 and 29 years old in good health. Some clones in this sample may be carry-over from other donors' samples. The chain's CDR3 is CSVEDRYRPYGYTF. CDR3 coding DNA: TGCAGCGTTGAAGATCGGTACAGGCCGTATGGCTACACCTTC.